This TCR beta chain derives from a study of spatial heterogeneity in lung cancer. Overall study findings and caveats: Tumoral mutation counts were tracked by counts of expanded intratumoral alpha and beta TCRs.

By sample fraction, this clonotype is medium-sized (0.01 to 0.1%). The target antigen is unknown. Since the library was made to target alpha chains, this beta chain is a stray read and its abundance is not meaningful. Germline lookup yields CDR1 DFQATT and CDR2 SNEGSKA (reference sequence). The CDR3 covers 15 residues. Trimming cost V 5 bases and J 7 bases, with 24 bases left between them. TCRdb re-called the 5' RACE reads with MiXCR, one entry per CDR3 protein. Here the sample spans 1,500 or so distinct CDR3 sequences, over 10% being singletons. The time point: sample taken at primary tumor resection.

The clonotype was recovered from a female donor with early-stage non-small cell lung cancer. The sample was lung tumor tissue, taken at surgery. The rearrangement links TRBV20-1 to TRBJ2-7, with D perhaps TRBD2 (6 bases). In nucleotides, the CDR3 is TGCAGTGCTTATACAGGAGGAGGGAGCCCGGGGGAGCAGTACTTC. Its translation is CSAYTGGGSPGEQYF.